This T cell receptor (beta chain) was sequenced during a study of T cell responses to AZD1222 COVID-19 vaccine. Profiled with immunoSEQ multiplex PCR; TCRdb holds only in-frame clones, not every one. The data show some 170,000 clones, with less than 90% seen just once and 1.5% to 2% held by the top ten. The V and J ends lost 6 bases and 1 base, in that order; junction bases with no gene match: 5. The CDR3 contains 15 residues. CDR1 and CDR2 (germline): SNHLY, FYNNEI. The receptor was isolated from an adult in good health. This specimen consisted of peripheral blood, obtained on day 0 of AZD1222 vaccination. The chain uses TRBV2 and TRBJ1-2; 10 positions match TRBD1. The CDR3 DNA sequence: TGTGCCAGCAGAGCCGGGACAGGGGTTAACTATGGCTACACCTTC. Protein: CASRAGTGVNYGYTF.